Presented here are 6 T cell receptor beta chains from one specimen sequenced in a study of blood T cell repertoires in COVID-19. Profiling relied on immunoSEQ multiplex PCR, and the TCRdb table lists in-frame clones only, not all of them. The sample shows tens of thousands of clones, 65% to 90% of them seen only once. Material for sequencing was peripheral blood. The source is a man older than 75 with acute or convalescent COVID-19.

This chain links TRBV28 with TRBJ1-1, with 10 bases lining up with TRBD1. Looked up from germline, CDR1 is MDHEN and CDR2 is SYDVKM. Trimming took 5 bases from V and 5 from J; bases not matched to a gene: 8. The CDR3 covers 15 residues. CDR3 nucleotides: TGTGCCAGCAGTGTCCGGGACAGGGGACGTACTGAAGCTTTCTTT. It encodes CASSVRDRGRTEAFF.

This chain connects TRBV28 to TRBJ2-5; the match to TRBD1 covers 7 bases. After removal of 6 bases from V and 4 bases from J, the junction contained 8 bases not matched to a gene. Germline CDR1 reads MDHEN; CDR2 reads SYDVKM. This CDR3 has 14 amino acids. CDR3 region: CASRQDRVRETQYF. The CDR3 coding sequence is TGTGCCAGCAGACAAGACAGGGTCCGAGAGACCCAGTACTTC.

This chain connects TRBV3-1 (or the pseudogene TRBV3-2) to TRBJ2-2, with a possible D match to TRBD1 (6 bases). The CDR3 totals 16 residues. V dropped 3 bases and J dropped 1 base, with 12 bases sitting between them. Germline V gene sequence: CDR1 LGHDT, CDR2 YNNKEL (reference sequence). CDR3 DNA: TGTGCCAGCAGCCACAACAGGGCAGGGAACACCGGGGAGCTGTTTTTT. Its translation is CASSHNRAGNTGELFF.

The V gene is TRBV7-2, the J gene TRBJ2-1; 12 bases are shared with TRBD2. CDR3 length: 15 amino acids. Germline values: CDR1 SGHTA, CDR2 FQGNSA. Trimming at V came to 3 bases and at J to 8 bases, leaving 5 bases not matched to a gene. The CDR3 here is CASSFLAGGLDEQFF. CDR3 DNA sequence: TGTGCCAGCAGCTTCCTAGCGGGAGGGCTGGATGAGCAGTTCTTC.

This chain joins TRBV18 and TRBJ2-7, with D tentatively TRBD1 (6 bases). The ends were cut back, 3 bases at V and 0 bases at J, with 15 bases in the middle. Germline CDR1 and CDR2: KGHSH and LQKENI. The CDR3 length is 16 residues. The CDR3 DNA is TGTGCCAGCTCACCCCGGGACACCAGGAGCTCCTACGAGCAGTACTTC. Its protein is CASSPRDTRSSYEQYF.

A single count supports this clone. The chain couples TRBV18 to TRBJ2-3, with a possible D match to TRBD1 (6 bases). The CDR3 totals 14 residues. CDR1 and CDR2 (germline): KGHSH, LQKENI. Trimming removed 4 bases at V and 1 base at J, with 9 bases between. The CDR3 loop is CASSRQERTDTQYF. The CDR3 DNA reads as TGTGCCAGCTCACGACAGGAACGCACAGATACGCAGTATTTT.